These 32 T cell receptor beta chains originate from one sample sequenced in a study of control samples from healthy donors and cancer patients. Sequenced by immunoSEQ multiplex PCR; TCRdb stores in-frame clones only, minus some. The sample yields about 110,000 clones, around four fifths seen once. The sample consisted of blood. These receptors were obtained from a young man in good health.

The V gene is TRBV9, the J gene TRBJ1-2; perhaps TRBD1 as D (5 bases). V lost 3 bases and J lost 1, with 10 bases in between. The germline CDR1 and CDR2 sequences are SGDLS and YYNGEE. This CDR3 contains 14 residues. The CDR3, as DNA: TGTGCCAGCAGCGACAGGACCGATAACTATGGCTACACCTTC. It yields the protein CASSDRTDNYGYTF.

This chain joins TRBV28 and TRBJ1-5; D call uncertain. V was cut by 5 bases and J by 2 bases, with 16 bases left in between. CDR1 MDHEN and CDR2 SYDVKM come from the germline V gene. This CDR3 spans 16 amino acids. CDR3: CASSPHRGEGNQPQHF. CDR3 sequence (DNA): TGTGCCAGCAGTCCGCATCGTGGGGAGGGCAATCAGCCCCAGCATTTT. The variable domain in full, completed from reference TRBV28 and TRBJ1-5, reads DVKVTQSSRYLVKRTGEKVFLECVQDMDHENMFWYRQDPGLGLRLIYFSYDVKMKEKGDIPEGYSVSREKKERFSLILESASTNQTSMYLCASSPHRGEGNQPQHFGDGTRLSIL.

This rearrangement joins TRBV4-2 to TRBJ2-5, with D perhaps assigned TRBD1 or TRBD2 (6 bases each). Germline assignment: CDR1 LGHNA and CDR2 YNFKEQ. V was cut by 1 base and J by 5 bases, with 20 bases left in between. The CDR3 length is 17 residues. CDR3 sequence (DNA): TGTGCCAGCAGCCAAGCAGGGGCTAGCGAGGCGGGGGAGACCCAGTACTTC. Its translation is CASSQAGASEAGETQYF.

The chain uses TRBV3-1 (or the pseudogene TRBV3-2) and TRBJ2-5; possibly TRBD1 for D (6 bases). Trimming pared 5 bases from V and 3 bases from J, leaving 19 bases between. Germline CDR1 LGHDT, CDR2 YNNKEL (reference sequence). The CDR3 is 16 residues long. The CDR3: CASSSYSRTAEETQYF. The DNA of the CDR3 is TGTGCCAGCAGCTCGTACTCCAGGACAGCAGAAGAGACCCAGTACTTC.

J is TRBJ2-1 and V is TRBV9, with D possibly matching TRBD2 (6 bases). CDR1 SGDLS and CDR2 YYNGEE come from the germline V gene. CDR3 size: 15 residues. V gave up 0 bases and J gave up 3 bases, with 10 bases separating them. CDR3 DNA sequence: TGTGCCAGCAGCGTAGATAGTAGCGGCTACAATGAGCAGTTCTTC. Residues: CASSVDSSGYNEQFF. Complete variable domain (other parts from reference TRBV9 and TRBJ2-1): DSGVTQTPKHLITATGQRVTLRCSPRSGDLSVYWYQQSLDQGLQFLIQYYNGEERAKGNILERFSAQQFPDLHSELNLSSLELGDSALYFCASSVDSSGYNEQFFGPGTRLTVL.

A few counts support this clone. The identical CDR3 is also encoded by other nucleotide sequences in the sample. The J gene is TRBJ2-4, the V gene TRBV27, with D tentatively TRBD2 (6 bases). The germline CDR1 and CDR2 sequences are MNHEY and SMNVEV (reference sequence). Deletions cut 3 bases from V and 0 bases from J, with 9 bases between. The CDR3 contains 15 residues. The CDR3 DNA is TGTGCCAGCAGTTTCGGAGGGCTAGCCAAAAACATTCAGTACTTC. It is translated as CASSFGGLAKNIQYF.

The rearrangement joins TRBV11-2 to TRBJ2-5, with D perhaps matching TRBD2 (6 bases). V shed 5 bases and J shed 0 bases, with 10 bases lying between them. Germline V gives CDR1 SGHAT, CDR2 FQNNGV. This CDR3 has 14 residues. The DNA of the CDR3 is TGTGCCAGCAGCATGCTAGCGTACCAAGAGACCCAGTACTTC. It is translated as CASSMLAYQETQYF.

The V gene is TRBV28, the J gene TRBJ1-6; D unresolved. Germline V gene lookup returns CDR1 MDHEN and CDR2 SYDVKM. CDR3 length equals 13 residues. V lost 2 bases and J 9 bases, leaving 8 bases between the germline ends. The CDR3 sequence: CASSLKWGSPLHF. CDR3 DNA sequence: TGTGCCAGCAGTTTAAAGTGGGGTTCACCCCTCCACTTT.

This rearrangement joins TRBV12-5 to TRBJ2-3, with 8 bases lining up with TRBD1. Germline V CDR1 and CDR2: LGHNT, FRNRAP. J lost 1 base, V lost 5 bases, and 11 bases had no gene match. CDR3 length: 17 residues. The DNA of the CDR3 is TGTGCTAGTGGTAGAATGGTTCAGGGGGCCGGCACAGATACGCAGTATTTT. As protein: CASGRMVQGAGTDTQYF.

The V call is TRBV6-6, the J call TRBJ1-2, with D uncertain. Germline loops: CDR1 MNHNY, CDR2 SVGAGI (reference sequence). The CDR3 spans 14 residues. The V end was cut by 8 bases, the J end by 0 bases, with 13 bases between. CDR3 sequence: CASVLDSTNYGYTF. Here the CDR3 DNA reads TGTGCCAGCGTTTTGGACTCCACTAACTATGGCTACACCTTC.

This CDR3 reads CASGPAGQGSYEQYF. The CDR3 DNA is TGTGCCAGCGGGCCAGCGGGGCAAGGGTCCTACGAGCAGTACTTC. The J gene is TRBJ2-7, the V gene TRBV9; 7 bases match TRBD2. Germline V CDR1 and CDR2: SGDLS, YYNGEE. The CDR3 is made up of 15 amino acids. The V segment lost 7 bases and the J segment 1 base; nucleotides outside the gene matches: 11. Full variable domain (rest looked up from reference TRBV9 and TRBJ2-7): DSGVTQTPKHLITATGQRVTLRCSPRSGDLSVYWYQQSLDQGLQFLIQYYNGEERAKGNILERFSAQQFPDLHSELNLSSLELGDSALYFCASGPAGQGSYEQYFGPGTRLTVT.

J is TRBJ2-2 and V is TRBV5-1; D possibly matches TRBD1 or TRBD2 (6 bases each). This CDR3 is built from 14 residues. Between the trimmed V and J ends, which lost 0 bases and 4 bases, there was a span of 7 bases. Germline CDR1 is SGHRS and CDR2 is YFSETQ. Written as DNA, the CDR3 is TGCGCCAGCAGCTTGGAGGGGGGCACCGGGGAGCTGTTTTTT. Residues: CASSLEGGTGELFF.

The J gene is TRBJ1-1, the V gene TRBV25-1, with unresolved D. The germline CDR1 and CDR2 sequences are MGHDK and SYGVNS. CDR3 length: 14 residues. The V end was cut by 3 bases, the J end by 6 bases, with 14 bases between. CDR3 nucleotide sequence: TGTGCCAGCAGTGACAGTCTGGGTATCCCTGAAGCTTTCTTT. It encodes CASSDSLGIPEAFF.

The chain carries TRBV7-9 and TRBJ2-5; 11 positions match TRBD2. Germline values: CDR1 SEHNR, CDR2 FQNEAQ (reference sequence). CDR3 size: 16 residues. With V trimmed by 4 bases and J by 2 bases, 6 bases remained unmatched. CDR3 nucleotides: TGTGCCAGCAGCTCTTTAGCGGGGGGGCGTCAAGAGACCCAGTACTTC. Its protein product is CASSSLAGGRQETQYF.

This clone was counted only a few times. Here the CDR3 reads CASSQDLRVTEAFF. The CDR3 bases are TGTGCCAGCAGCCAAGATCTAAGGGTCACTGAAGCTTTCTTT. The chain carries TRBV3-1 (or the pseudogene TRBV3-2) and TRBJ1-1; the D is unclear. Germline CDR1 and CDR2: LGHDT and YNNKEL (reference sequence). CDR3 size: 14 residues. Deletions cut 0 bases from V and 4 bases from J, with 9 bases between.

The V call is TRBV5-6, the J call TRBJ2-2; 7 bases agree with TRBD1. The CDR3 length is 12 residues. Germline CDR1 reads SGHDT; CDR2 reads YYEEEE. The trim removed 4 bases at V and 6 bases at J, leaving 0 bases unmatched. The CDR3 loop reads CASSTGAGELFF. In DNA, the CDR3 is TGTGCCAGCAGCACAGGGGCCGGGGAGCTGTTTTTT.

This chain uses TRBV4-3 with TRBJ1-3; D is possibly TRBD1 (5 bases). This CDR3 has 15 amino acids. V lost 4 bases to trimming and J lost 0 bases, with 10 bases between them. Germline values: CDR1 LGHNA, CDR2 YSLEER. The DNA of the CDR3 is TGCGCCAGCAGCCGACAGCTATTCTCTGGAAACACCATATATTTT. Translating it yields CASSRQLFSGNTIYF.

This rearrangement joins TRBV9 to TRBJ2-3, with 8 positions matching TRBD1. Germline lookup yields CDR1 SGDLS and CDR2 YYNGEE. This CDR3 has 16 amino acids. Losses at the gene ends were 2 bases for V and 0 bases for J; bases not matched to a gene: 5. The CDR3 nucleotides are TGTGCCAGCAGCGTCGGGACAGGAGCTAGCACAGATACGCAGTATTTT. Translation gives CASSVGTGASTDTQYF.

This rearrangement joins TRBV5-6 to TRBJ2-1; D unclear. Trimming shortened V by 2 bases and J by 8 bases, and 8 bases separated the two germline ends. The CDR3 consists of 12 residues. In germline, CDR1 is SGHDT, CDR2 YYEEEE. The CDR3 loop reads CASSLRSYEQFF. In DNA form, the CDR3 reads TGTGCCAGCAGCTTAAGATCTTATGAGCAGTTCTTC.

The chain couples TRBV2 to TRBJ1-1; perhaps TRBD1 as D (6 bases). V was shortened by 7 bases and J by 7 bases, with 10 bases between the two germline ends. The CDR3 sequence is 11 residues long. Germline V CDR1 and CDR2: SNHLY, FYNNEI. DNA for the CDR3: TGTGCCAGCAATCGGGACATTGAAGCTTTCTTT. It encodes CASNRDIEAFF.

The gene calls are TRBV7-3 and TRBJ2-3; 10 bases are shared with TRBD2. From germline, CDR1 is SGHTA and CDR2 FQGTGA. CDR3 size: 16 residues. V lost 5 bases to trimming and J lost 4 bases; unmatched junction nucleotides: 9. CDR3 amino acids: CASSPTYSGGPDTQYF. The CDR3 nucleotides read TGTGCCAGCAGCCCAACGTATAGCGGGGGGCCAGATACGCAGTATTTT.

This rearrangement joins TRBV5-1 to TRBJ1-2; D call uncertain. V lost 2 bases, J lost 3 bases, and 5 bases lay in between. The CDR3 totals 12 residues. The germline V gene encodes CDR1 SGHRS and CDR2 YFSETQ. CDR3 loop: CASSFGDYGYTF. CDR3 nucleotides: TGCGCCAGCAGCTTTGGGGACTATGGCTACACCTTC.

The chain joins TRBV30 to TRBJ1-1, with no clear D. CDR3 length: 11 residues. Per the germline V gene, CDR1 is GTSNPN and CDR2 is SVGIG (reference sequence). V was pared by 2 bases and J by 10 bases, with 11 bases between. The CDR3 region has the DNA TGTGCCTGGAGTTTTCTCGGCACAGCTTTCTTT. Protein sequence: CAWSFLGTAFF.

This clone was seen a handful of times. Written as DNA, the CDR3 is TGCGCCAGCAATCCCGGAGGGTTCTCGAATCAGCCCCAGCATTTT. Amino acids: CASNPGGFSNQPQHF. J is TRBJ1-5 and V is TRBV10-2; D gene unclear. This CDR3 is built from 15 residues. Deletions cut 7 bases from V and 4 bases from J, with 17 bases between. Germline lookup yields CDR1 WSHSY and CDR2 SAAADI.

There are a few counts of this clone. The CDR3 loop is CASSPPAPSYGYTF. The CDR3 nucleotides read TGTGCCAGCTCACCACCGGCCCCGTCTTATGGCTACACCTTC. The chain couples TRBV18 to TRBJ1-2; D not resolved. Trimming shortened V by 0 bases and J by 5 bases, and 10 bases separated the two germline ends. This CDR3 comprises 14 residues. CDR1 and CDR2 from the germline V gene are KGHSH and LQKENI.

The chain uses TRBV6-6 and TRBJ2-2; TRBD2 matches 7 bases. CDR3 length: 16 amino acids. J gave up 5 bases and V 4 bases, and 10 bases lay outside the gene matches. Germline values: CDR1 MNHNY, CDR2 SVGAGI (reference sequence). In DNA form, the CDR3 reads TGTGCCAGCAGTTGGGGAGGGGACGGATTTACCGGGGAGCTGTTTTTT. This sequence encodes CASSWGGDGFTGELFF.

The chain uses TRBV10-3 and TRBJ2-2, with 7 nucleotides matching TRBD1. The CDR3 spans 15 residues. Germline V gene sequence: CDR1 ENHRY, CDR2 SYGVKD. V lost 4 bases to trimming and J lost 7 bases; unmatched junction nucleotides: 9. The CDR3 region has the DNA TGTGCCATCAGTGGGACCGGGACAGAGGGCGGGGAGCTGTTTTTT. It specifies CAISGTGTEGGELFF.

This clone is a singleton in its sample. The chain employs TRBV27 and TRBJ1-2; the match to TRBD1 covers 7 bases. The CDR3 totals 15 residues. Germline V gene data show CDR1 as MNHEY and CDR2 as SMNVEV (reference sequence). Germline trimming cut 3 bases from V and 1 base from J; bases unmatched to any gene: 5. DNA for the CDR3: TGTGCCAGCAGTTTTTTTGACAGGGTTAACTATGGCTACACCTTC. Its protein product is CASSFFDRVNYGYTF.

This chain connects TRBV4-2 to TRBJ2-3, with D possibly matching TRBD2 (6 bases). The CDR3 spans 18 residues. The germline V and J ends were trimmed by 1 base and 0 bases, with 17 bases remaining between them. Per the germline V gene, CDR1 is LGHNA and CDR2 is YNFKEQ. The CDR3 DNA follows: TGTGCCAGCAGCCAAGGACGGGCGGGGCGCCATAGCACAGATACGCAGTATTTT. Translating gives CASSQGRAGRHSTDTQYF.

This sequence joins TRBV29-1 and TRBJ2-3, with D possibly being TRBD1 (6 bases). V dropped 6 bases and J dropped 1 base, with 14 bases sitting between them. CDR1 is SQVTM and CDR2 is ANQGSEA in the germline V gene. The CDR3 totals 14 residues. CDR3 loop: CSVDDRRGTDTQYF. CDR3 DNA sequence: TGCAGCGTCGATGACAGGAGAGGCACAGATACGCAGTATTTT.

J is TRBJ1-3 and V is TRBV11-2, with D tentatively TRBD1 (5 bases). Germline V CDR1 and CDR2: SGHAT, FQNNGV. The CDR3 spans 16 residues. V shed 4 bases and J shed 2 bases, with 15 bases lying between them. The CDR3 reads CASSSAGFSPGNTIYF. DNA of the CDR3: TGTGCCAGCAGCTCCGCAGGGTTCTCCCCTGGAAACACCATATATTTT.

In nucleotides, the CDR3 is TGTGCCAGCAGTCCAATAGCGGGGGTGGCCAAAAACATTCAGTACTTC. This sequence encodes CASSPIAGVAKNIQYF. J is TRBJ2-4 and V is TRBV27; TRBD2 matches at 9 bases. The junction had 6 bases not matched to a gene; V was cut back by 5 bases and J by 1 base. The CDR3 has 16 residues. Germline loops: CDR1 MNHEY, CDR2 SMNVEV (reference sequence).